This note documents a single TCR beta chain sequence. As yet, its antigen is unknown. Unmatched junction bases numbered 4, after V lost 3 bases and J lost 3 bases. The germline gives CDR1 LNHDA, CDR2 SQIVND (reference sequence). This CDR3 contains 15 residues. The data derive from a study of T-cell memory formation after mild COVID-19. On the study more broadly: Each donor largely had its own TCR clusters.

TCRdb called the 5' RACE reads again in MiXCR, with one record for every CDR3 protein. The sample consists of about 310,000 distinct CDR3 sequences, roughly 19% of them appearing once. Points from the study as a whole: For contracting clones, CD4+ ones sat mainly in CM and EM, CD8+ in EMRA. Later expanders leaned CD4+, whereas clones that contracted between day 15 and 85 were balanced CD4/CD8.

This sequence joins TRBV19 and TRBJ2-1, with 8 positions matching TRBD1. This TCR derives from a man younger than 30 who had mild COVID-19 (a few samples of this study predate the infection). Cell type and time point are not known. Input material: PBMCs or a T cell subset sorted from them (not recorded which). CDR3 nucleotides: TGTGCCAGTAGTATGGTAACAGGGGGCTACAATGAGCAGTTCTTC. Its protein product is CASSMVTGGYNEQFF.